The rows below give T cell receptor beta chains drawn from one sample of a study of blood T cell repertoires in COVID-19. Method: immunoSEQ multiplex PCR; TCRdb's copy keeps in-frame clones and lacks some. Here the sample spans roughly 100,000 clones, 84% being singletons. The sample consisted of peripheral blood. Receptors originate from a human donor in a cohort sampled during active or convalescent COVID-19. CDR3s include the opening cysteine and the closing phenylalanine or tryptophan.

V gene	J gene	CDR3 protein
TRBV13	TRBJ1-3	CASSFQATGNTIYF
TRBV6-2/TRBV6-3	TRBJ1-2	CASSYPTEYGYTF
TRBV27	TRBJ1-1	CASSLLGGPLAFF
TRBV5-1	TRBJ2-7	CASSFTGTVYEQYF
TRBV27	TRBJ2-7	CASSSRTGVRLEQYF
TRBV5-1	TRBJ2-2	CASSPRQGAGELFF
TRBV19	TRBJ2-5	CASSHPPEEETQYF
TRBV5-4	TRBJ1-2	CASSPRTSPGGYTF
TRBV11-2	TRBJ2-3	CATQTDSPEDTQYF
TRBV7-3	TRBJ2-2	CASSLQGVTGELFF
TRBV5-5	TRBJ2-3	CASTIRTGGGGADTQYF
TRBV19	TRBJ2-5	CASSTSQGRETQYF
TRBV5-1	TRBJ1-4	CASSQDTTNEKLFF
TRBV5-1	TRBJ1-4	CASSLGTGVPEKLFF
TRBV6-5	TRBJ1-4	CASSPSGTGGEKLFF
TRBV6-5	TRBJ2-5	CASSRLAWETQYF
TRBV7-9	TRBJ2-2	CASSLSAGELFF
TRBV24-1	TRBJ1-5	CATSPGKKGVGNQPQHF
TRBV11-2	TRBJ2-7	CASSLSRRGSPYF
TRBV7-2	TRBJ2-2	CACSLARPGGPSGELFF
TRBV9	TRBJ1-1	CASSVDQSGYTEAFF
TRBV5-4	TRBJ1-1	CASSLENRGGPEAFF
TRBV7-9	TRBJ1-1	CASSLSRIGDTEAFF
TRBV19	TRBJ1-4	CASSIWPGVDNEKLFF
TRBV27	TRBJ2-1	CASSPEGGRAYNEQFF
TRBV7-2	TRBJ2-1	CASSSQGLAGGGEQFF
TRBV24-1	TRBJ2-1	CATSDLGGARSYNEQFF
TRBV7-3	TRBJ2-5	CASSLLAGSPETQYF
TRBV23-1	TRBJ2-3	CASSPFRLYSTDTQYF
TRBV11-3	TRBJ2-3	CASRGGSTDTQYF
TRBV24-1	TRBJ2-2	CATSDPRLAGETTTNTGELFF
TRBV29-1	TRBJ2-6	CSVDSGRGANVLTF
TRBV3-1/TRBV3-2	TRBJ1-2	CASSHASGGYGYTF
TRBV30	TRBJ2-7	CAWSRVPSYEQYF
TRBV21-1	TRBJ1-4	CASSKALDRGNEKLFF
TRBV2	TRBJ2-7	CASSDGGFEQYF
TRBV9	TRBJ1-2	CASSVAGQGGGYTF
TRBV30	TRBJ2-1	CARGQYNEQFF
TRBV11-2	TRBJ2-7	CASSPGGQDYEQYF
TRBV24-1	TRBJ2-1	CATSDNRGYNEQFF
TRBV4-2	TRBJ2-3	CASSQETGTDTQYF
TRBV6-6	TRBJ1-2	CASSRDRGRNYGYTF
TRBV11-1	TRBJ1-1	CASTWDRVSTEAFF
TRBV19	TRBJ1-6	CASSPPLSPLHF
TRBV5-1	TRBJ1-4	CASSSGWTNGIEKLFF
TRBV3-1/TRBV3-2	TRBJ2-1	CASSPRKGSLAGGSYNEQFF
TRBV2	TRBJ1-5	CASSYTGGNQPQHF
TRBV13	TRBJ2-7	CASTPGLSLHEQYF
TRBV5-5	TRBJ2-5	CASSNGFITAGETQYF
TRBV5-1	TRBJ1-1	CASSINPGYTEAFF
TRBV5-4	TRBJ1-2	CASSLVPGLNYGYTF
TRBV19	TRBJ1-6	CASSGQNSPLHF
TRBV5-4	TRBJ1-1	CASSPWQGNTEAFF
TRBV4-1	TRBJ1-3	CASGPQGVFSGNTIYF